One TCR beta chain is described in this entry. The assay was immunoSEQ multiplex PCR, and TCRdb's table has in-frame clones only and misses some. This sample has around 130,000 clones, with approximately 77% found just once. This sample was taken from a study of blood T cell repertoires in COVID-19. The ends lost 5 bases at V and 6 bases at J; junction bases unmatched: 5. Looked up from germline, CDR1 is LNHDA and CDR2 is SQIVND (reference sequence). CDR3 length equals 14 residues. The origin of this receptor is a man older than 75 with acute or convalescent COVID-19. Sequenced sample: peripheral blood. V gene TRBV19 combines with J gene TRBJ2-2, with TRBD1 matching 8 bases. CDR3 protein: CASSVGQGPGELFF. The CDR3 DNA reads TGTGCCAGTAGTGTCGGACAGGGTCCCGGGGAGCTGTTTTTT.